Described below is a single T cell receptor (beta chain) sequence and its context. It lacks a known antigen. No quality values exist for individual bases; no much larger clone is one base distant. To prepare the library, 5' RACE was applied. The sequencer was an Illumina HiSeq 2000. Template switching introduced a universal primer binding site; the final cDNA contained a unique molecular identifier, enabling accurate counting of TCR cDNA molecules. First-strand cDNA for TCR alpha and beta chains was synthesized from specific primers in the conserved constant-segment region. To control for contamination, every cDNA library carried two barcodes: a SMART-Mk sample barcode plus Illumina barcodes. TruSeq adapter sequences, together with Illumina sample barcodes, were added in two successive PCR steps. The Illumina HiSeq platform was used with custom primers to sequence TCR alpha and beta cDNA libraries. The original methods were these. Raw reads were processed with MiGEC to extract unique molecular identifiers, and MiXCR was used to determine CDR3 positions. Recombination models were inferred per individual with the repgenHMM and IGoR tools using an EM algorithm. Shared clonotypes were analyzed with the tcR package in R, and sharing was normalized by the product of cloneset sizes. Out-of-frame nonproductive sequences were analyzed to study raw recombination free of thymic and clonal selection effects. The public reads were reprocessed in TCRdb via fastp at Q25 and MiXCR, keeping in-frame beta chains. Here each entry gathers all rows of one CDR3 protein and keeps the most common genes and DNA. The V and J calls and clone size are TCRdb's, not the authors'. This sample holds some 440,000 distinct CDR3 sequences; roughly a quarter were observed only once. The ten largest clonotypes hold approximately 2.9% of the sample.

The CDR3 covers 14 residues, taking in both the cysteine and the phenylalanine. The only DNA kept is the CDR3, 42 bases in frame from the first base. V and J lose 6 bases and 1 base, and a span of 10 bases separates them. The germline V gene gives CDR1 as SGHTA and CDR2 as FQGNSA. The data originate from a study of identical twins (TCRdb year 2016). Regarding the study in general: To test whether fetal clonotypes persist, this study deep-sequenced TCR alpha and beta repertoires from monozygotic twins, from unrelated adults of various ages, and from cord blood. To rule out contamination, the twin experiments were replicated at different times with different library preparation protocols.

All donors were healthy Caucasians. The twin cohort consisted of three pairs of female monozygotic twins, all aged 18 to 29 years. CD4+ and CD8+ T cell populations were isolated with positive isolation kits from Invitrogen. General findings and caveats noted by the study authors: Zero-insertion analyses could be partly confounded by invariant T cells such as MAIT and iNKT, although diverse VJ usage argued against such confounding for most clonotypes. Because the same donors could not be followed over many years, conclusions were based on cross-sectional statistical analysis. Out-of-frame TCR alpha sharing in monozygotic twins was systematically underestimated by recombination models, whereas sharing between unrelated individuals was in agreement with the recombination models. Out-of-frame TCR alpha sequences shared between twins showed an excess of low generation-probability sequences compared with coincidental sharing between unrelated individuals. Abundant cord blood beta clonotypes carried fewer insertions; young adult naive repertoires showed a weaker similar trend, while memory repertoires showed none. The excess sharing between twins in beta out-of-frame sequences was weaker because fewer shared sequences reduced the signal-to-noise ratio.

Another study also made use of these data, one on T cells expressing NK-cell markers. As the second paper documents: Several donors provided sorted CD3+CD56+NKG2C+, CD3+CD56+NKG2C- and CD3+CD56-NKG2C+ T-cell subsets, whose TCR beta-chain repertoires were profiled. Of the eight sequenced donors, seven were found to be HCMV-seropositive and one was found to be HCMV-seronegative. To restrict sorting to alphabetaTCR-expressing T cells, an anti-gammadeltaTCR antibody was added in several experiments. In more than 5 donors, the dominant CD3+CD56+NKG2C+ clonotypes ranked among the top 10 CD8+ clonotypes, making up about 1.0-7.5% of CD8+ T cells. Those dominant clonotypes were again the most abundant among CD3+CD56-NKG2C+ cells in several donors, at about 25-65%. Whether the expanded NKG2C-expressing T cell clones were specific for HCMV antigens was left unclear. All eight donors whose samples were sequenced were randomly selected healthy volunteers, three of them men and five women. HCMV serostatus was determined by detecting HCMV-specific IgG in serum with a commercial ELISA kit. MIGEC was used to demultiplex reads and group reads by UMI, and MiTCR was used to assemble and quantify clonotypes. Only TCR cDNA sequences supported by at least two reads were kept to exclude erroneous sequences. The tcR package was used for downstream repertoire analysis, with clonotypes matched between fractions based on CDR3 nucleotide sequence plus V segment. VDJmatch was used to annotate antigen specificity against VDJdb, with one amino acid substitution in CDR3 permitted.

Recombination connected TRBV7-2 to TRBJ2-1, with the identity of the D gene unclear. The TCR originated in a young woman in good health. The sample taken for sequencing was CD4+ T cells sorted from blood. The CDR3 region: CASSWIKSYNEQFF. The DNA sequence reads TGTGCCAGCAGTTGGATCAAGTCCTACAATGAGCAGTTCTTC.